This T cell receptor (beta chain) stems from a study of T cells in Graves' hyperthyroidism and ophthalmopathy. Study-wide results and caveats: The model predicted ophthalmopathy a median approximately 6.3 months before onset. A 13 V-J model separated ophthalmopathy from stable hyperthyroidism.

Patients affected by ophthalmopathy presented a Clinical Activity Score of at least 3, a NOSPECS grade of at least 4, and disease duration below 3 months. Looked up from germline, CDR1 is SGHVS and CDR2 is FQNEAQ. This CDR3 has 14 residues. V was pared by 5 bases and J by 0 bases, with 8 bases between. Amplified regions were TCR beta CDR3 sequences from RNA transcripts. Carried out on the TCR CDR3, a first-round RT-PCR used the HTBI primer set. TCRdb recomputed calls from the multiplex PCR reads with MiXCR, one row per CDR3 protein. The repertoire has approximately 620,000 distinct CDR3 sequences, approximately 15% of them found once; the top ten carry approximately 3.5%. Many counts were recorded for this clonotype. Antigen unknown.

The V and J genes are TRBV7-8 and TRBJ1-3; D gene uncertain. This sequence originates from a woman in her forties with Graves' ophthalmopathy. Material for sequencing was blood. Written as DNA, the CDR3 is TGTGCCAGCAGCCCCGTTCCCTCTGGAAACACCATATATTTT. Its translation is CASSPVPSGNTIYF.